This record concerns one T cell receptor (beta chain) sequence. In germline, CDR1 is SGHTS, CDR2 YDEGEE. The CDR3 contains 16 residues. With 1 base clipped from V and 8 bases from J, the junction kept 10 bases outside the gene matches. The data derive from a study of control samples from healthy donors and cancer patients. Measured with immunoSEQ multiplex PCR; TCRdb has only the in-frame clones, and not every one. The sample shows 190,000 or so clones, just under 95% of them seen only once. Material: blood. The chain combines TRBV5-8 with TRBJ1-4, with TRBD1 matching over 8 bases. This sequence was found in a man in his late teens or twenties in good health. CDR3: CASSLSHVQGAEKLFF. CDR3 nucleotide sequence: TGTGCCAGCAGCTTGTCTCATGTTCAGGGGGCGGAAAAACTGTTTTTT. The full variable domain, its missing parts supplied by reference TRBV5-8 and TRBJ1-4, is EAGVTQSPTHLIKTRGQQATLRCSPISGHTSVYWYQQALGLGLQFLLWYDEGEERNRGNFPPRFSGRQFPNYSSELNVNALELEDSALYLCASSLSHVQGAEKLFFGSGTQLSVL.